The 24 T cell receptor beta chains presented below share a single source sample, sequenced in a study of Graves' ophthalmopathy and Graves' hyperthyroidism. The study amplified TCR beta CDR3 regions using RNA transcripts. HTBI-primed RT-PCR formed the first round, and a multiplex PCR formed the second. TCRdb passed the multiplex PCR reads through MiXCR, listing each CDR3 protein once. Among roughly 500,000 distinct CDR3 sequences listed, around an eighth were seen once. Sequencing was carried out using blood. These receptors originate from a woman aged 25 to 39 with Graves' ophthalmopathy.

Many counts were recorded for this clonotype. The DNA for the CDR3 is TGTGCCAGCAGCTTGGGGGACAGGGGGCTTTACGAGCAGTACTTC. The encoded protein is CASSLGDRGLYEQYF. The gene calls are TRBV7-9 and TRBJ2-7; 12 bases align to TRBD1. J gave up 4 bases and V 3 bases, and 4 bases lay outside the gene matches. Per the germline V gene, CDR1 is SEHNR and CDR2 is FQNEAQ (reference sequence). The CDR3 runs to 15 residues.

The sample holds a few counts of this clonotype. The gene calls are TRBV18 and TRBJ1-5; D ambiguous. This CDR3 comprises 13 residues. The V and J ends lost 6 bases and 11 bases respectively, with 17 bases between them. CDR1 is KGHSH, CDR2 LQKENI, per germline. CDR3: CASSREVAGAQHF. CDR3 coding DNA: TGTGCCAGCTCCCGGGAGGTCGCCGGGGCCCAGCATTTT.

Concerning this clonotype: Given a much more abundant clone one base away, this may be a read error. The chain couples TRBV28 to TRBJ1-6; no clear D gene. The CDR3 runs 13 residues. Germline CDR1 reads MDHEN; CDR2 reads SYDVKM. DNA for the CDR3: TGTGTCAGCAAAGGAGTACTAAATTCACCCCTCCACTTT. Amino acids: CVSKGVLNSPLHF.

A note on this clonotype: This may arise from a read error, as a much more abundant clone is one base away. The chain uses TRBV27 and TRBJ1-1, with D hard to call. Germline CDR1 reads MNHEY; CDR2 reads SMNVEV (reference sequence). This CDR3 is built from 14 residues. Here the CDR3 DNA reads TGTGCCAACAGCCCTGGGATAGAGAACACTGAAGCTATCTTT. Translating gives CANSPGIENTEAIF.

Turning to this clonotype: A much larger clone lies one base from this, so it may be a read error. Lacking the conserved final phenylalanine or tryptophan, this CDR3 likely reflects a read error. The chain recombines TRBV6-2 or TRBV6-3 with TRBJ1-5; D is perhaps TRBD1 (5 bases). The length of the CDR3 is 15 residues. Looked up from germline, CDR1 is MNHEY and CDR2 is SVGEGT. The V end lost 4 bases, the J end lost 7 bases, and 17 bases lay between the germline ends. Written as DNA, the CDR3 is TGTGCCAGCAGTTCCAGACAGCGAAAAAGGCAGCCCCAGCATTTG. This gives the protein CASSSRQRKRQPQHL.

This clonotype has a count of ten or more. V usage is TRBV20-1 and J usage is TRBJ2-7, with TRBD1 as a possible D gene (6 bases). Germline CDR1 and CDR2: DFQATT and SNEGSKA (reference sequence). The CDR3 extends over 14 amino acids. V was pared by 0 bases and J by 3 bases, with 12 bases between. CDR3 DNA: TGCAGTGCTAGAGATGGGGGCGTAGACTACGAGCAGTACTTC. Translated, it gives CSARDGGVDYEQYF.

At least ten counts were recorded for this clonotype. The CDR3 here is CSARGGGTQYF. CDR3 nucleotides: TGCAGTGCTAGGGGCGGGGGGACCCAGTACTTC. The genes are TRBV20-1 and TRBJ2-5; 7 nucleotides line up with TRBD2. The V gene's germline CDR1 is DFQATT and CDR2 SNEGSKA (reference sequence). CDR3 length equals 11 residues. After removal of 3 bases from V and 7 bases from J, the junction contained 2 bases not matched to a gene.

With respect to this clonotype: This sequence may be a read error, since a much larger clone differs from it by one base. CDR3 bases: TGTGCCAGCAGTTTAGGGACAGTTGGAAACACCGTATATTTT. This translates into CASSLGTVGNTVYF. The chain joins TRBV28 to TRBJ1-3; 7 bases match TRBD1. The CDR3 contains 14 residues. Germline V gene lookup returns CDR1 MDHEN and CDR2 SYDVKM.

This clonotype appeared many times. V usage is TRBV6-1 and J usage is TRBJ1-3; D gene uncertain. The germline CDR1 and CDR2 sequences are MNHNS and SASEGT. The CDR3 has 15 residues. Trimming took 4 bases from V and 3 from J, leaving 13 bases between them. For the CDR3, the DNA is TGTGCCAGCAGTGCCTTAGCGGGGATTGGAAACACCATATATTTT. Amino acid sequence: CASSALAGIGNTIYF.

About this clonotype itself: A much larger clone lies one base from this, so it may be a read error. This chain connects TRBV6-4 to TRBJ2-2; D possibly corresponds to TRBD2 (5 bases). CDR1 and CDR2 (germline): MRHNA, SNTAGT. The CDR3 is 12 amino acids. The CDR3 DNA follows: TGTGCCAGTGGTAGTAACACCGGGGAGCTGTGTTTT. Its translation: CASGSNTGELCF.

The rearrangement joins TRBV13 to TRBJ1-1, with a weak D call TRBD1 (6 bases). Germline-derived CDR1 and CDR2 are PRHDT and FYEKMQ (reference sequence). V was pared by 4 bases and J by 1 base, with 10 bases between. This CDR3 is 14 amino acids long. CDR3 amino acids: CASSSGGQNTEAFF. The CDR3 DNA reads as TGTGCCAGCAGCTCGGGGGGACAGAACACTGAAGCTTTCTTT.

This clonotype was counted ten times or more. The chain combines TRBV28 with TRBJ1-2; maybe TRBD1 (5 bases). CDR1 MDHEN and CDR2 SYDVKM come from the germline V gene. The CDR3 covers 17 residues. V was cut by 6 bases and J by 4 bases, with 24 bases left in between. CDR3 coding DNA: TGTGCCAGCAGCCCCGGAAAACGGGGGAATTTTCTCTATGGCTACACCTTC. As protein: CASSPGKRGNFLYGYTF.

This clonotype was recorded at least ten times. The V call is TRBV12-3 or TRBV12-4, the J call TRBJ1-2; 8 positions match TRBD1. The V and J ends lost 5 bases and 8 bases, in that order; junction bases with no gene match: 7. This CDR3 has 13 amino acids. CDR3 amino acids: CASSPRTGHGYTF. CDR3 bases: TGTGCCAGCAGTCCTAGGACAGGGCACGGCTACACCTTC.

There are many counts of this clonotype. This sequence joins TRBV5-1 and TRBJ2-7, with D perhaps TRBD1 or TRBD2 (5 bases each). Trimming removed 4 bases from V and 3 bases from J, with 14 bases in between. Germline V CDR1 and CDR2: SGHRS, YFSETQ. The CDR3 totals 14 residues. The CDR3 nucleotides are TGCGCCAGCAGCCCCGTTGCAGGGAGCTACGAGCAGTACTTC. As protein: CASSPVAGSYEQYF.

The sample holds a few counts of this clonotype. CDR3 DNA: TGTGCCAGCGCCGAACAGGGCGATGAGCAGTTCTTC. Protein product: CASAEQGDEQFF. V and J are TRBV6-2 or TRBV6-3 and TRBJ2-1, with D possibly being TRBD1 (6 bases). Germline V CDR1 and CDR2: MNHEY, SVGEGT. Deletions cut 8 bases from V and 8 bases from J, with 13 bases between. This CDR3 region has 12 residues.

This clonotype occurred once. The chain joins TRBV6-2 or TRBV6-3 to TRBJ1-2; D gene ambiguous. The germline V and J ends were trimmed by 0 bases and 5 bases, with 10 bases remaining between them. The germline V gene encodes CDR1 MNHEY and CDR2 SVGEGT. This CDR3 spans 14 amino acids. The CDR3 reads CASSYSEVTYGYTF. CDR3 in DNA: TGTGCCAGCAGTTACTCGGAGGTTACGTATGGCTACACCTTC.

This clonotype was seen a handful of times. The rearrangement uses TRBV2 and TRBJ1-5; no reliable D call. This CDR3 spans 17 amino acids. Trimming pared 5 bases from V and 1 base from J, leaving 18 bases between. Germline V lookup: CDR1 SNHLY, CDR2 FYNNEI. DNA of the CDR3: TGTGCCAGCAGTCCTCTACAGCCTCTCTTGAGCAATCAGCCCCAGCATTTT. Its translation: CASSPLQPLLSNQPQHF.

The sample holds many counts of this clonotype. The rearrangement uses TRBV30 and TRBJ1-1, with 8 bases matching TRBD1. The germline CDR1 and CDR2 sequences are GTSNPN and SVGIG (reference sequence). This CDR3 region has 13 residues. Trimming cost V 4 bases and J 3 bases; bases outside gene matches: 4. CDR3 nucleotide sequence: TGTGCCTGGACTAAACAGGGGGACACTGAAGCTTTCTTT. Translation gives CAWTKQGDTEAFF.

This clonotype occurred a few times. For the CDR3, the DNA is TGTGCCAGCAGACCCCGGCAGGGGGCTTTTGGCTACACCTTC. Translated, it gives CASRPRQGAFGYTF. The chain employs TRBV6-1 and TRBJ1-2, with TRBD1 identical over 8 bases. Germline values: CDR1 MNHNS, CDR2 SASEGT. After removal of 6 bases from V and 7 bases from J, the junction contained 10 bases not matched to a gene. This CDR3 is 14 amino acids long.

The CDR3: CASSSTGLGYGNQPQHF. DNA of the CDR3: TGTGCCAGCAGTTCGACAGGGTTAGGATATGGCAATCAGCCCCAGCATTTT. The genes are TRBV12-3 or TRBV12-4 and TRBJ1-5, with 7 bases aligning to TRBD1. This CDR3 is built from 17 residues. The J segment lost 2 bases and the V segment lost 4 bases, leaving 11 bases of the junction unmatched.

The chain joins TRBV11-2 to TRBJ2-1; 12 nucleotides line up with TRBD2. This CDR3 is built from 16 residues. Germline V gene lookup returns CDR1 SGHAT and CDR2 FQNNGV. J gave up 2 bases and V 5 bases, and 4 bases lay outside the gene matches. CDR3 protein: CASSPRTSGTYNEQFF. The CDR3 region has the DNA TGTGCCAGCAGCCCCAGGACTAGCGGGACCTACAATGAGCAGTTCTTC.

The chain links TRBV6-1 to TRBJ1-3; weak D call: TRBD1 (6 bases). The CDR3 totals 15 residues. Trimming removed 4 bases at V and 2 bases at J, with 12 bases between. Germline CDR1 MNHNS, CDR2 SASEGT. The CDR3 bases are TGTGCCAGCAGTGCGCAGAGACAGGCTGGAAACACCATATATTTT. Encoded protein: CASSAQRQAGNTIYF.

The chain combines TRBV25-1 with TRBJ2-7; the match to TRBD1 covers 9 bases. CDR1 MGHDK and CDR2 SYGVNS come from the germline V gene. The junction had 14 bases not matched to a gene; V was cut back by 6 bases and J by 2 bases. The CDR3 extends over 17 amino acids. Written as DNA, the CDR3 is TGTGCCAGCAGGGGCCCCCGGACAGGGGTCCCCCCCTACGAGCAGTACTTC. Protein sequence: CASRGPRTGVPPYEQYF.

The genes are TRBV9 and TRBJ2-7, with 11 bases lining up with TRBD2. This CDR3 contains 18 residues. V lost 0 bases, J lost 2 bases, and 10 bases stayed unmatched. From germline, CDR1 is SGDLS and CDR2 YYNGEE. CDR3 nucleotide sequence: TGTGCCAGCAGCGTAGGGCTAGCGGGGGGCTCCCTCCCCTACGAGCAGTACTTC. This sequence encodes CASSVGLAGGSLPYEQYF.